The 5 T cell receptor beta chains below all came from one sample that was sequenced in a study of human T cells and chemical hapten exposure (dated by TCRdb to the early 2020s). Library prep was done by RACE. The sequencing machine was a NextSeq 500. TCRdb passed the public sequencing reads through fastp at Q25 and MiXCR, retaining productive beta sequences. Under each unique CDR3 protein, matching rows form one entry showing the most common genes and DNA. A total of more than 45,000 distinct CDR3 sequences appear in this sample, around 12% of them only once. The ten largest clones take up roughly 2.3% of the sample. This sample's time point label indicates: patch test 3, about 24 weeks after DPC sensitization. What this sample's treatment or condition label stands for: therapeutic diphenylcyclopropenone sensitization with weekly scalp DPC. Sequencing used whole blood, obtained in connection with sensitization to the hapten diphenylcyclopropenone (DPC). These receptors all come from a man aged 25 to 40 with alopecia areata. Some clones in this sample may be carry-over from other donors' samples.

This chain links TRBV2 with TRBJ2-6, with 8 bases aligning to TRBD1. CDR1 and CDR2 from the germline V gene are SNHLY and FYNNEI. The CDR3 has 15 residues. Losses at the gene ends were 7 bases for V and 2 bases for J; bases not matched to a gene: 4. CDR3 in amino acids: CASTQQGAGANVLTF. The CDR3 coding sequence is TGTGCCAGCACTCAACAGGGGGCTGGGGCCAACGTCCTGACTTTC. Filled out from reference TRBV2 and TRBJ2-6, the complete variable domain reads EPEVTQTPSHQVTQMGQEVILRCVPISNHLYFYWYRQILGQKVEFLVSFYNNEISEKSEIFDDQFSVERPDGSNFTLKIRSTKLEDSAMYFCASTQQGAGANVLTFGAGSRLTVL.

This clonotype was detected ten times or more. The V gene is TRBV20-1, the J gene TRBJ2-5; D uncertain. The V gene's germline CDR1 is DFQATT and CDR2 SNEGSKA (reference sequence). The CDR3 loop spans 13 amino acids. Trimming pared 5 bases from V and 5 bases from J, leaving 15 bases between. CDR3 residues: CSARNPGAETQYF. For the CDR3, the DNA is TGCAGTGCTCGAAACCCGGGCGCCGAGACCCAGTACTTC.

This clonotype has more than one count but fewer than ten. CDR3 coding DNA: TGTGCCAGCAGCCAGGGGACCTTGGAGTATGGCTACACCTTC. Translating gives CASSQGTLEYGYTF. The rearrangement joins TRBV2 to TRBJ1-2; the D gene is possibly TRBD1 (6 bases). CDR1 and CDR2 (germline): SNHLY, FYNNEI. V lost 6 bases to trimming and J lost 5 bases, with 16 bases between them. This CDR3 contains 14 residues.

J is TRBJ2-1 and V is TRBV20-1; TRBD1 matches at 12 bases. This CDR3 contains 16 residues. In germline, CDR1 is DFQATT, CDR2 SNEGSKA (reference sequence). V lost 3 bases, J lost 4 bases, and 7 bases stayed unmatched. In nucleotides, the CDR3 is TGCAGTGCTAGTTGGGGGACAGGGGGCTATTACAATGAGCAGTTCTTC. This sequence encodes CSASWGTGGYYNEQFF.

This clonotype was recorded many times. The chain links TRBV20-1 to TRBJ2-7; 7 positions agree with TRBD2. Germline CDR1 reads DFQATT; CDR2 reads SNEGSKA (reference sequence). V shed 6 bases and J 0 bases; nucleotides not matched to a gene: 8. CDR3 length equals 14 residues. This chain's CDR3 is CSADTSVSSYEQYF. The CDR3 DNA follows: TGCAGTGCCGATACTAGCGTGAGCTCCTACGAGCAGTACTTC.